The clone carrying this T cell receptor beta chain was picked up a small number of times. Its antigen is not identified. This entry is derived from a study of post-analysis software for immune sequencing data. V gave up 5 bases and J gave up 7 bases, with 18 bases separating them. The CDR3 covers 14 residues. Included in the TCR beta cDNA libraries were unique molecular identifiers. TCRdb re-called the PCR reads through MiXCR, storing one row per CDR3 protein. The repertoire consists of 350,000 to 450,000 distinct CDR3 sequences, with roughly 30% occurring once and the leading ten covering around 15%. Study-level findings and limits: Patients had higher frequencies than controls of roughly five TRBV segments, including TRBV5-6, TRBV5-1 and TRBV20-1.

The sequenced sample was blood. This receptor was identified in a girl under 18 with multiple sclerosis. The chain carries TRBV12-3 or TRBV12-4 and TRBJ2-7, with D possibly TRBD1 on 5 matching bases. The CDR3, as DNA: TGTGCCAGCAGTCCTAGTTGGGGAAGGGGAGAGCAGTACTTC. Its protein product is CASSPSWGRGEQYF.